This is a list of T cell receptor beta chains from one sample in a study of T cell repertoires in cytomegalovirus infection. TCRdb recomputed calls from the reads with MiXCR, one row per CDR3 protein. The data contain approximately 110,000 distinct CDR3 sequences, approximately 28% of them singletons. These receptors' antigens are unknown. This sample comprised CD8+ T cells from cultured PBMCs, obtained from culture after CMV antigen stimulation. The source is a human donor in good health (CMV status not recorded). Some clones in this sample may be carry-over from other donors' samples. CDR3s include the opening cysteine and the closing phenylalanine or tryptophan. The D gene is left open where the match is weak. Not all rows give a size; the values are once, few, many and, for expanded clones, a class.

j_call clone_size v_call d_call cdr3_nt cdr3_aa
TRBJ2-5 few TRBV28 NA TGTGCCAGCAGTTTAGGGGGAAACCAAGAGACCCAGTACTTC CASSLGGNQETQYF
TRBJ2-3 NA TRBV5-1 NA TGCGCCAGCAGCTTGGGACAGAGCACAGATACGCAGTATTTT CASSLGQSTDTQYF
TRBJ1-4 once TRBV12-3/TRBV12-4 NA TGTGTCAGCCGGAGGGGCTATAATGAAAAACTGTTTTTT CVSRRGYNEKLFF
TRBJ1-2 few TRBV6-5 TRBD1 TGTGCCAGCAGTTACGGGGGACAGGACGGACGCTATGGCTACACCTTC CASSYGGQDGRYGYTF
TRBJ2-5 NA TRBV6-1 TRBD2 TGTGCCAGCAGTCTCTCCGGGGGGTCAGAGACCCAGTACTTC CASSLSGGSETQYF
TRBJ1-1 NA TRBV14 NA TGTGCCAGCAGCCCCACGGCAGGGCTGAACACTGAAGCTTTCTTT CASSPTAGLNTEAFF
TRBJ2-7 few TRBV2 NA TGTGCCAGCAGTGATTTTAGGTTCGGCTACGAGCAGTACTTC CASSDFRFGYEQYF
TRBJ1-1 NA TRBV2 NA TGTGCCAGCAGTGATCCGGCGGGATGGGGAACTGAAGCTTTCTTT CASSDPAGWGTEAFF
TRBJ2-2 few TRBV10-2 NA TGCGCCACCTCTGTGGGGACGAACACCGGGGAGCTGTTTTTT CATSVGTNTGELFF
TRBJ2-7 NA TRBV20-1 NA TGCAGTGCTACACCCCCGGGGGCGGGGGCATACGAGCAGTACTTC CSATPPGAGAYEQYF
TRBJ2-3 few TRBV11-2 NA TGTGCCAGCAGCTTAGGGTGGTCCGGGCCGGGTCTTAGCACAGATACGCAGTATTTT CASSLGWSGPGLSTDTQYF
TRBJ2-3 NA TRBV7-9 NA TGTGCCAGCAGCTTAAGTAGGGGCACAGATACGCAGTATTTT CASSLSRGTDTQYF
TRBJ2-5 NA TRBV6-2/TRBV6-3 TRBD2 TGTGCCAGCAGTCGACTAGCGGGGGAAGAGACCCAGTACTTC CASSRLAGEETQYF
TRBJ2-3 NA TRBV4-1 TRBD2 TGCGCCAGCAGCCGCGGGACTAGCGGGGCCCTTAGCACAGATACGCAGTATTTT CASSRGTSGALSTDTQYF
TRBJ2-1 few TRBV6-2/TRBV6-3 NA TGTGCCAGCAGTTACTCCGAAATCTCCGGGACCAATGAGCAGTTCTTC CASSYSEISGTNEQFF
TRBJ2-5 few TRBV7-9 NA TGTGCCAGCAGCTTAGTTGTTCGGGAGACCCAGTACTTC CASSLVVRETQYF
TRBJ2-3 few TRBV28 TRBD2 TGTGCCAGCAGTCCCCTAGCGGGGGACCCCACAGATACGCAGTATTTT CASSPLAGDPTDTQYF
TRBJ1-6 NA TRBV19 NA TGTGCCAGTAGTATGGCCGGACATTCACCCCTCCACTTT CASSMAGHSPLHF
TRBJ2-1 NA TRBV20-1 NA TGCAGTGCTACGGCGGGGCAGGGGCCCTACAATGAGCAGTTCTTC CSATAGQGPYNEQFF
TRBJ2-7 many TRBV7-2 NA TGTGCCAGCAGCTTTGGGGTAAACGAGCAGTACTTC CASSFGVNEQYF
TRBJ2-4 many TRBV6-6 TRBD1 TGTGCCAGCAGTTCGCCGGGACAGGGTCCCAAAAACATTCAGTACTTC CASSSPGQGPKNIQYF
TRBJ2-1 NA TRBV20-1 NA TGCAGTGCTAGCCTAAAGGCGGGACCCATTTACAATGAGCAGTTCTTC CSASLKAGPIYNEQFF
TRBJ1-6 many TRBV4-1 NA TGCGCCAGCAGCCAAGACTTTAATTCACCCCTCCACTTT CASSQDFNSPLHF
TRBJ2-3 few TRBV19 NA TGTGCCAGTAGTATTTCGTTCTCTAGCACAGATACGCAGTATTTT CASSISFSSTDTQYF
TRBJ2-1 few TRBV5-4 TRBD2 TGTGCCAGCAGGGGGCTAGCGGGGGACCGAGGGGAGCAGTTCTTC CASRGLAGDRGEQFF
TRBJ2-2 many TRBV7-2 NA TGTGCCAGCAGCTTAGGTGACGGGGAGCTGTTTTTT CASSLGDGELFF
TRBJ1-4 NA TRBV27 NA TGTGCCAGCAGTGACCGCCCCCCCGACACGCTCTCACCTGATGAAAAACTGTTTTTT CASSDRPPDTLSPDEKLFF
TRBJ2-7 NA TRBV6-2/TRBV6-3 NA TGTGCCAGCAGTTACTTGGACACCCGCTACGAGCAGTACTTC CASSYLDTRYEQYF
TRBJ2-6 NA TRBV19 NA TGTGCCAGTAGTATTGGGTCCTGGGGCGCTGGGGCCAACGTCCTGACTTTC CASSIGSWGAGANVLTF
TRBJ2-5 NA TRBV12-3/TRBV12-4 NA TGTGCCAGCAGTGAGAAAGAGACCCAGTACTTC CASSEKETQYF
TRBJ1-5 NA TRBV6-8 NA TGTGCCAGCAGTCCCCTGGCAGGGGATTTCCAGCCCCAGCATTTT CASSPLAGDFQPQHF
TRBJ2-5 few TRBV6-5 NA TGTGCCAGCACGGGGGAGAGGGAGACCCAGTACTTC CASTGERETQYF
TRBJ1-1 few TRBV2 NA TGTGCCAGCAGGAACTCCGGGACGGTGAACACTGAAGCTTTCTTT CASRNSGTVNTEAFF
TRBJ1-1 few TRBV12-3/TRBV12-4 NA TGTGCCAGCAACGCCGGGCCCCCCGCCACTGAAGCTTTCTTT CASNAGPPATEAFF
TRBJ1-1 many TRBV19 TRBD1 TGTGCCAGTAGTATGACAGGGGCGCGCACTGAAGCTTTCTTT CASSMTGARTEAFF
TRBJ2-7 few TRBV7-9 TRBD1 TGTGCCAGCAGCTCACTACAGGGGGCTGTATCCTACGAGCAGTACTTC CASSSLQGAVSYEQYF
TRBJ1-6 NA TRBV6-1 NA TGTGCCAGCATAGACTCCAGAAAGGGGTATAATTCACCCCTCCACTTT CASIDSRKGYNSPLHF
TRBJ1-6 NA TRBV27 NA TGTGCCAGCAGCGACCCGGGGTTCCCCCTCCACTTT CASSDPGFPLHF
TRBJ1-1 NA TRBV19 NA TGTGCCAGTACCCAACTCGCGGGGGGAAGCACTGAAGCTTTCTTT CASTQLAGGSTEAFF
TRBJ1-1 few TRBV7-9 NA TGTGCCAGCAGCTTCACAATGAACACTGAAGCTTTCTTT CASSFTMNTEAFF
TRBJ2-5 NA TRBV6-6 NA TGTGCCAGCAGTTACGGGGAGACCCAGTACTTC CASSYGETQYF
TRBJ2-7 many TRBV7-2 NA TGTGCCAGCAGCTTGAGCTCCTACGAGCAGTACTTC CASSLSSYEQYF